This passage covers 12 T cell receptor beta chains from one sample sequenced in a study of T cell responses to AZD1222 COVID-19 vaccine. The assay was immunoSEQ multiplex PCR, and TCRdb's table has in-frame clones only and misses some. This table has some 140,000 clones, approximately 92% appearing once. The sequenced sample was peripheral blood, obtained on day 0 of AZD1222 vaccination. The receptors stem from an adult in good health.

The rearrangement uses TRBV29-1 and TRBJ1-3, with D uncertain. Germline V gene sequence: CDR1 SQVTM, CDR2 ANQGSEA. This CDR3 contains 11 residues. V was cut by 1 base and J by 11 bases, with 9 bases left in between. In nucleotides, the CDR3 is TGCAGCGTTGAAGGGGGAACTGCCATATATTTT. It specifies CSVEGGTAIYF.

V and J are TRBV7-8 and TRBJ2-7, with 7 bases fitting TRBD1. The CDR3 is 15 residues long. Germline lookup yields CDR1 SGHVS and CDR2 FQNEAQ. The V and J ends lost 6 bases and 2 bases, in that order; junction bases with no gene match: 10. The CDR3 sequence is CASSYQTGTAYEQYF. Written as DNA, the CDR3 is TGTGCCAGCAGTTATCAAACCGGGACAGCCTACGAGCAGTACTTC.

This rearrangement joins TRBV11-3 to TRBJ2-3; D is possibly TRBD2 (6 bases). CDR3 length: 16 residues. The germline V gene encodes CDR1 SGHNT and CDR2 YENEEA. Trimming cost V 0 bases and J 0 bases, with 10 bases left between them. The CDR3 region has the DNA TGTGCCAGCAGCTTAGACTTCGGGGGTAGCACAGATACGCAGTATTTT. Encoded protein: CASSLDFGGSTDTQYF.

This chain uses TRBV6-5 with TRBJ2-7, with 10 nucleotides matching TRBD1. The V and J ends lost 6 bases and 6 bases, in that order; junction bases with no gene match: 5. The germline gives CDR1 MNHEY, CDR2 SVGAGI. This CDR3 has 13 residues. The CDR3 reads CASSGTGAREQYF. CDR3 in DNA: TGTGCCAGCAGCGGGACAGGGGCTCGCGAGCAGTACTTC.

The chain links TRBV27 to TRBJ1-5; D is unresolved. The CDR3 runs 14 residues. Germline lookup yields CDR1 MNHEY and CDR2 SMNVEV (reference sequence). V lost 6 bases, J lost 7 bases, and 16 bases lay in between. The CDR3 DNA reads as TGTGCCAGCAGCTCCCGCTACGGAAACCAGCCCCAGCATTTT. Translating gives CASSSRYGNQPQHF.

The chain combines TRBV6-1 with TRBJ1-3; TRBD1 aligns across 7 bases. Trimming took 0 bases from V and 2 from J; bases not matched to a gene: 10. This CDR3 contains 18 residues. Per germline, CDR1 MNHNS and CDR2 SASEGT. The CDR3 here is CASSEAAYRGLAGNTIYF. The CDR3 DNA is TGTGCCAGCAGTGAAGCGGCCTACAGGGGACTTGCTGGAAACACCATATATTTT.

The genes are TRBV30 and TRBJ1-5; D is possibly TRBD1 (5 bases). Germline V gene sequence: CDR1 GTSNPN, CDR2 SVGIG (reference sequence). CDR3 length: 12 residues. V lost 7 bases and J lost 1, with 8 bases in between. CDR3 sequence (DNA): TGTGCCTATGGGGCGAGCAATCAGCCCCAGCATTTT. It translates to CAYGASNQPQHF.

The chain recombines TRBV5-8 with TRBJ1-4; 8 bases align to TRBD1. The V and J ends lost 5 bases and 8 bases, in that order; junction bases with no gene match: 11. The CDR3 is 15 amino acids. In germline, CDR1 is SGHTS, CDR2 YDEGEE. This CDR3 is CASSFPGTGREKLFF. The CDR3 DNA reads as TGTGCCAGCAGTTTCCCGGGGACAGGACGGGAAAAACTGTTTTTT.

The chain combines TRBV5-5 with TRBJ1-4; perhaps TRBD1 as D (6 bases). Germline V CDR1 and CDR2: SGHKS, YYEKEE (reference sequence). The CDR3 is 16 residues long. Trimming pared 5 bases from V and 4 bases from J, leaving 18 bases between. In nucleotides, the CDR3 is TGTGCCAGCAGGGATGGGGGCGCCGGGAGTAATGAAAAACTGTTTTTT. This gives the protein CASRDGGAGSNEKLFF.

This clone appeared a single time. The J gene is TRBJ1-2, the V gene TRBV19; D is unresolved. The germline V gene has CDR1 LNHDA and CDR2 SQIVND (reference sequence). The CDR3 totals 14 residues. The V gene lost 0 bases and the J gene lost 5 bases, with 10 bases spanning the gap. This chain's CDR3 is CASSIDHGEYGYTF. For the CDR3, the DNA is TGTGCCAGTAGTATAGATCACGGCGAGTATGGCTACACCTTC.

The CDR3 sequence is CASSFGTGGTDTQYF. As DNA, the CDR3 is TGTGCCAGCAGCTTCGGGACAGGCGGCACAGATACGCAGTATTTT. The V and J genes are TRBV5-6 and TRBJ2-3, with 8 bases lining up with TRBD1. Germline assignment: CDR1 SGHDT and CDR2 YYEEEE. The CDR3 loop spans 15 amino acids. With 2 bases clipped from V and 1 base from J, the junction kept 3 bases outside the gene matches.

The chain links TRBV7-9 to TRBJ1-4; perhaps TRBD1 as D (5 bases). The length of the CDR3 is 14 residues. Germline loops: CDR1 SEHNR, CDR2 FQNEAQ (reference sequence). V shed 5 bases and J shed 0 bases, with 7 bases lying between them. CDR3 sequence reads: CASSRGATNEKLFF. CDR3 DNA: TGTGCCAGCAGCCGGGGGGCAACTAATGAAAAACTGTTTTTT. Full variable domain (missing parts from reference TRBV7-9 and TRBJ1-4): DTGVSQNPRHKITKRGQNVTFRCDPISEHNRLYWYRQTLGQGPEFLTYFQNEAQLEKSRLLSDRFSAERPKGSFSTLEIQRTEQGDSAMYLCASSRGATNEKLFFGSGTQLSVL.